The entry that follows covers one T cell receptor beta chain sequence. The data stem from a study of blood T cell repertoires in COVID-19. The wider study: Samples of COVID-19 (acute and convalescent) were obtained from the United States, Italy and Spain.

Sequenced by immunoSEQ multiplex PCR; TCRdb stores in-frame clones only, minus some. The table lists about 280,000 clones, more than 80% of them singletons. Adults between about 18 and 89 years of age took part from 20 to 25 US areas. Cohorts were based on clinical histories the participants reported. This CDR3 is 15 amino acids long. From germline, CDR1 is LGHNA and CDR2 YSLEER. Trimming shortened V by 5 bases and J by 2 bases, and 14 bases separated the two germline ends. V gene TRBV4-3 combines with J gene TRBJ2-3; tentative D call: TRBD2 (6 bases). The source of this sequence is a woman in her twenties or thirties with acute COVID-19. Sequencing was performed on PBMCs or T cells enriched from blood (not recorded which). This CDR3 is CASSAAGLNTDTQYF. CDR3 nucleotide sequence: TGCGCCAGCAGCGCTGCGGGACTCAACACAGATACGCAGTATTTT.